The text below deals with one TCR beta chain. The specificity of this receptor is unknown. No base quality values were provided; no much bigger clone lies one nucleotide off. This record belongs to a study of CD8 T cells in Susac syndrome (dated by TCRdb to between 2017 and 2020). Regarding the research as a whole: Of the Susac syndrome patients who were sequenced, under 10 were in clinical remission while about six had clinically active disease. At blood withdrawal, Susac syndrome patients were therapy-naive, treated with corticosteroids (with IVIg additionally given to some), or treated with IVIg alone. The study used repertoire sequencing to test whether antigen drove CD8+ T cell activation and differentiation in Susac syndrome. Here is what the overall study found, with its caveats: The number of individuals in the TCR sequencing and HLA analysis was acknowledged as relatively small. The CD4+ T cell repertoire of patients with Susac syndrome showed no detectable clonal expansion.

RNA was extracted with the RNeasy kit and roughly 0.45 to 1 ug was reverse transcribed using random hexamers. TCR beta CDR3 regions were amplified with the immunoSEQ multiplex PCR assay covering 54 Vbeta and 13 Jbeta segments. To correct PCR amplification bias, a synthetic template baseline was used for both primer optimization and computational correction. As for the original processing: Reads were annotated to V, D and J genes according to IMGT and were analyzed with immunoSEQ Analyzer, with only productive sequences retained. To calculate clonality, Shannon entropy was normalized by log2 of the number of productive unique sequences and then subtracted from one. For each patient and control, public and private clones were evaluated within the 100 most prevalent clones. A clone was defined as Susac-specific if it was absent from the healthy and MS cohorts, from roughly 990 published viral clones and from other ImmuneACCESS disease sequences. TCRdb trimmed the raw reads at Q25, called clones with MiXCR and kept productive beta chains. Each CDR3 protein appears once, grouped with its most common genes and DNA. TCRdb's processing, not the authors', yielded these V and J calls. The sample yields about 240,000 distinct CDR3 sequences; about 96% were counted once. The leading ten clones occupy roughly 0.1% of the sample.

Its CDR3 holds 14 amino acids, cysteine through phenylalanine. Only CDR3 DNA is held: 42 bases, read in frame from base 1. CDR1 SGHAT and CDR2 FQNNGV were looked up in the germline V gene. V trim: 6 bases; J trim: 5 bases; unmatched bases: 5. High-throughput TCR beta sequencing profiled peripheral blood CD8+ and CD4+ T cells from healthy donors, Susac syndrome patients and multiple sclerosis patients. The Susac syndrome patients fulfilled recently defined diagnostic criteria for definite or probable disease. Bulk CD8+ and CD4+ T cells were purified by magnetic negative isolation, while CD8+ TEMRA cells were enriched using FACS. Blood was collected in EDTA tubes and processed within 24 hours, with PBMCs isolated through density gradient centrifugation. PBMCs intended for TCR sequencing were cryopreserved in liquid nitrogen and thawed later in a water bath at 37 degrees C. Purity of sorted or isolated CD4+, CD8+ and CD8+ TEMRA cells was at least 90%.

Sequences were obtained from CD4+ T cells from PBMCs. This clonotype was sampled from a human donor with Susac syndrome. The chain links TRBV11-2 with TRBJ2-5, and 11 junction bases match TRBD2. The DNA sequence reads TGTGCCAGCAGAGTAGCGGGAGGGGCGGAGACCCAGTACTTC. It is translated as CASRVAGGAETQYF.